The following is a TCR beta chain sequence with its context. What it recognizes is unknown. The data were obtained in a study of T cells after yellow fever vaccination. Broader study findings: It was the secondary response that reached its peak faster, day 5 versus 15, but it was weaker. Most clones from primary vaccination resurfaced after the booster (nearly 97% CD4, around 90% CD8).

TCRdb redid the calling of the 5' RACE reads with MiXCR, one entry per CDR3 protein. The top ten clones hold roughly 16% of a sample with under 600,000 distinct CDR3 sequences, roughly a fifth of them seen once. This CDR3 has 18 residues. The V gene's germline CDR1 is SGHVS and CDR2 FNYEAQ. The V segment lost 1 base and the J segment 1 base; nucleotides outside the gene matches: 6. This TCR came from a man aged 18 to 29 who received the YFV17D yellow fever vaccine. This chain connects TRBV7-6 to TRBJ2-6; 8 nucleotides agree with TRBD1. This specimen was PBMCs, taken about 21 days after the first yellow fever vaccination. CDR3 sequence reads: CASSLEPGGASGANVLTF. Written as DNA, the CDR3 is TGTGCCAGCAGCTTAGAACCAGGGGGCGCATCTGGGGCCAACGTCCTGACTTTC.